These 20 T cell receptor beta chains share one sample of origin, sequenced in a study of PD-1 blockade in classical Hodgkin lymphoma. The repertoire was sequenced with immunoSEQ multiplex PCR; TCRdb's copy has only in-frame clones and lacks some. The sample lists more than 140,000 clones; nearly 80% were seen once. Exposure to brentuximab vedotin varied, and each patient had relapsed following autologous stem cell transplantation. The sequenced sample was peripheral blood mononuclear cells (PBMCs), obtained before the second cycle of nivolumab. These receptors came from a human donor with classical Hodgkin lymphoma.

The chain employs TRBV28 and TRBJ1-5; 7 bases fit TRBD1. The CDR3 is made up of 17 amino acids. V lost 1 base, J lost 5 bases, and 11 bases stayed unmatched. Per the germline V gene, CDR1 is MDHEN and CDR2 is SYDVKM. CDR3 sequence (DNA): TGTGCCAGCAGTTTATTGTCTAGGGCAGGGGGGGATCAGCCCCAGCATTTT. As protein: CASSLLSRAGGDQPQHF.

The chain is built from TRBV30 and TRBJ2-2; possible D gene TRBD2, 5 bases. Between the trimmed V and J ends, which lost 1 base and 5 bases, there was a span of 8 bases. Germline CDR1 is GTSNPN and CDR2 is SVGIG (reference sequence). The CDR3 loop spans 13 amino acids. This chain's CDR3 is CAWSERVTGELFF. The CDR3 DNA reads TGTGCCTGGAGTGAGAGGGTTACCGGGGAGCTGTTTTTT.

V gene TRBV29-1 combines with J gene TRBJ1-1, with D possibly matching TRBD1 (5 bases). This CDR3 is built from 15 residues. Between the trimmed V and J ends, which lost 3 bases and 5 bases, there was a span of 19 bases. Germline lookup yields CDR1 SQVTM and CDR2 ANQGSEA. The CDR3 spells CSVESGGVATTEAFF. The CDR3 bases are TGCAGCGTTGAGTCAGGAGGGGTGGCGACGACTGAAGCTTTCTTT.

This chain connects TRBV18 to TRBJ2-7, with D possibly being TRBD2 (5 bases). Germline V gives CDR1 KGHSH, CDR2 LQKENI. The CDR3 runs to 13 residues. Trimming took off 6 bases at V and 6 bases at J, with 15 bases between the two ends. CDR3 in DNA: TGTGCCAGCTCCTTGGACTCGGTTGGCGAGCAGTACTTC. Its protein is CASSLDSVGEQYF.

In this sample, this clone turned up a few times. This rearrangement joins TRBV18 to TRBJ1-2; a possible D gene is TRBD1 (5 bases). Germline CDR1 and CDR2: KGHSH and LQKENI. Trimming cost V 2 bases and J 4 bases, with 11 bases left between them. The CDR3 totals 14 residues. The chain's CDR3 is CASSPSEGPYGYTF. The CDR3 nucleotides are TGTGCCAGCTCACCAAGCGAGGGGCCCTATGGCTACACCTTC.

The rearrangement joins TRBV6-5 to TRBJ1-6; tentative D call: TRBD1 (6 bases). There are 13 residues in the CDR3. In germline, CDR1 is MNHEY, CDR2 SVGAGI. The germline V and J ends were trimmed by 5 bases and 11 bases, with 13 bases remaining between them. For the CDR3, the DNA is TGTGCCAGCAGTACCACAGGGATTACACCCCTCCACTTT. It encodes CASSTTGITPLHF.

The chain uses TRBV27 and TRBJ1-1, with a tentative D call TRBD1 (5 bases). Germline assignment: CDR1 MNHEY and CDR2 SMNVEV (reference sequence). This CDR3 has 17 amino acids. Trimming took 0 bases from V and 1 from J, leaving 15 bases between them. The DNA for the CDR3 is TGTGCCAGCAGTTTATCTTTGACAGCCGTTGGGAACACTGAAGCTTTCTTT. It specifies CASSLSLTAVGNTEAFF.

The CDR3 DNA follows: TGTGCCAGCAGCTTAGAACAGGGACAATATGGCTACACCTTC. This codes for CASSLEQGQYGYTF. The V gene is TRBV7-2, the J gene TRBJ1-2; the D gene is possibly TRBD1 (6 bases). Germline lookup yields CDR1 SGHTA and CDR2 FQGNSA. This CDR3 spans 14 amino acids. V was trimmed by 1 base and J by 5 bases, leaving 11 bases between them.

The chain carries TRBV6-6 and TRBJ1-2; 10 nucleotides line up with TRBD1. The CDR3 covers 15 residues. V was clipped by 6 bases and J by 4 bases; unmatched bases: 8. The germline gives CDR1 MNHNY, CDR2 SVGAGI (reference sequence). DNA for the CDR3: TGTGCCAGCAGCTTCGACAGGGGGCTGGGCTATGGCTACACCTTC. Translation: CASSFDRGLGYGYTF.

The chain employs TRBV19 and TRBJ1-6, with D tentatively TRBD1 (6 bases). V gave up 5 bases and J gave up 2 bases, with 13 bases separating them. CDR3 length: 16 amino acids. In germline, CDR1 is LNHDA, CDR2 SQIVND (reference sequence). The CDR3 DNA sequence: TGTGCCAGTAGTCTCAGGGGAGGCACCTATAATTCACCCCTCCACTTT. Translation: CASSLRGGTYNSPLHF.

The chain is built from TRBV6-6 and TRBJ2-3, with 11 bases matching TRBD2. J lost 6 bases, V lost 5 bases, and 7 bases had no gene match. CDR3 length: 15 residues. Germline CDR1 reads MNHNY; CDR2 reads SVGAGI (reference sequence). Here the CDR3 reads CASSKLAGAGDTQYF. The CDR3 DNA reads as TGTGCCAGCAGTAAACTAGCGGGGGCGGGGGATACGCAGTATTTT.

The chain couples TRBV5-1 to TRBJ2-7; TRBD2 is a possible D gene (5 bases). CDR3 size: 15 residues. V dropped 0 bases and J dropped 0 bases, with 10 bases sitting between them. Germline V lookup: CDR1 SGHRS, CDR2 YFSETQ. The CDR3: CASSLADWSSYEQYF. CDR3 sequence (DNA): TGCGCCAGCAGCTTGGCGGACTGGAGCTCCTACGAGCAGTACTTC.

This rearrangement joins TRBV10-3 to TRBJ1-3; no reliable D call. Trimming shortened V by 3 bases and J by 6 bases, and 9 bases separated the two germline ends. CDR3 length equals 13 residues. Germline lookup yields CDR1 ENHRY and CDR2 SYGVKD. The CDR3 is CAISDYRANTIYF. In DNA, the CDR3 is TGTGCCATCAGTGATTATAGGGCAAACACCATATATTTT.

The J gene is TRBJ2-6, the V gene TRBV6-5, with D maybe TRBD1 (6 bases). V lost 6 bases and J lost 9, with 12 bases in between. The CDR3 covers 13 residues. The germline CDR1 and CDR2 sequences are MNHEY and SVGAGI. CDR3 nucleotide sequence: TGTGCCAGCAGACGGACAGCCCTCAACGTCCTGACTTTC. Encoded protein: CASRRTALNVLTF.

CDR3 in amino acids: CASSLTRQGSTGELFF. The CDR3 bases are TGCGCCAGCAGCCTGACCAGGCAGGGGAGTACCGGGGAGCTGTTTTTT. The chain is built from TRBV5-1 and TRBJ2-2; the D gene is possibly TRBD1 (6 bases). Germline CDR1 SGHRS, CDR2 YFSETQ. The CDR3 sequence is 16 residues long. Trimming shortened V by 4 bases and J by 5 bases, and 18 bases separated the two germline ends.

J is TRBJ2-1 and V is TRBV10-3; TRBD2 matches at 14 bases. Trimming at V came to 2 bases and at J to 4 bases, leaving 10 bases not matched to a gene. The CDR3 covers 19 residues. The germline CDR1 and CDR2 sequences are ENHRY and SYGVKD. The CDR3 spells CAISEQLRLAGGGYNEQFF. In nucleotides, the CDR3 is TGTGCCATCAGTGAGCAGTTGAGACTAGCGGGAGGGGGTTACAATGAGCAGTTCTTC.

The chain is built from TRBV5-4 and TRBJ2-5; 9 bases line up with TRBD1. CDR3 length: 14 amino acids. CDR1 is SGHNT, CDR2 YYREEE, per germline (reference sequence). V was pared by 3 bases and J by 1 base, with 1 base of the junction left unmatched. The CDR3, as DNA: TGTGCCAGCAGCTGGGGACAGGGCCAAGAGACCCAGTACTTC. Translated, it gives CASSWGQGQETQYF.

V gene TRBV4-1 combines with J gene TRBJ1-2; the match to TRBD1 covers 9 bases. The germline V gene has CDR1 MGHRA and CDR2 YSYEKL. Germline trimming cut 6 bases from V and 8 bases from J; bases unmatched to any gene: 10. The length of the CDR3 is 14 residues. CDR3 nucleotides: TGCGCCAGCAGGCGTCCGGGACAGGGATACGGCTACACCTTC. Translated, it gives CASRRPGQGYGYTF.

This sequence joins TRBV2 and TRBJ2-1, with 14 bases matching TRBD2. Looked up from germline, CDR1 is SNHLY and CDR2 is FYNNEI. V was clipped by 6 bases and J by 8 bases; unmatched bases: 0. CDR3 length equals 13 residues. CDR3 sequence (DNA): TGTGCCAGCAGGGGACTAGCGGGAGATGAGCAGTTCTTC. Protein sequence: CASRGLAGDEQFF.

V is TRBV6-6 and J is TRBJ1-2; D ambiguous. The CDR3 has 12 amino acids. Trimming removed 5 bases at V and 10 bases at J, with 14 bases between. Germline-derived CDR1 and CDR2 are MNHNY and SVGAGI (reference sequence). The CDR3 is CASSPHLTTYTF. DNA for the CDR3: TGTGCCAGCAGTCCCCATTTGACAACCTACACCTTC.